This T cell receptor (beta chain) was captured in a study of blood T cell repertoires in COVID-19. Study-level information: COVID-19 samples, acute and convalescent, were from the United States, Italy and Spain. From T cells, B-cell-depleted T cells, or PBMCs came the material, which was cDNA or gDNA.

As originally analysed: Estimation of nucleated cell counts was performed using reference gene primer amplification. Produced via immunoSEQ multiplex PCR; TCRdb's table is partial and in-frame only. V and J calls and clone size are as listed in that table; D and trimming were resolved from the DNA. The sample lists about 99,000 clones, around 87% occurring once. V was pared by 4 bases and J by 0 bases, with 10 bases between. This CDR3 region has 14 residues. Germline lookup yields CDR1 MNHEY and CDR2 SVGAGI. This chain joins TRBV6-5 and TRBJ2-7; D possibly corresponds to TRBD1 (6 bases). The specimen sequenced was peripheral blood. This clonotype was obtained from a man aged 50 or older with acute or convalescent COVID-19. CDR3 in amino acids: CASSWTDSSYEQYF. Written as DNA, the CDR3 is TGTGCCAGCAGTTGGACAGATAGCTCCTACGAGCAGTACTTC.